The 29 T cell receptor beta chains below all came from one sample that was sequenced in a study of vaccination effects on CD4 cells after COVID-19. Sequencing was performed with immunoSEQ multiplex PCR; in TCRdb, only in-frame clones are kept and a portion is missing. Of fewer than 85,000 clones listed, roughly 79% are singletons. CD4+ T cells specific for antigen were expanded with viral peptide pools by the ViraFEST assay before sequencing. Researchers isolated CD4+ T cells once approximately eleven days of culture had elapsed. Each participant received a vaccine that was either BNT162b2 or mRNA-1273, given as two doses. These receptors lack a known antigen. The input for sequencing was CD4+ T cells from PBMCs cultured with HCoV-OC43 spike peptides, taken after COVID-19 vaccination. Subset meaning: HCoV-OC43 spike overlapping peptide pool stimulation. The receptor source for this set is a human donor who received a COVID-19 vaccine.

The J gene is TRBJ1-2, the V gene TRBV27, with 12 nucleotides matching TRBD1. Germline V gives CDR1 MNHEY, CDR2 SMNVEV (reference sequence). This CDR3 is built from 15 residues. V lost 6 bases and J lost 8; bases outside the gene matches: 10. This CDR3 is CASRRTPGQGAGYTF. The DNA for the CDR3 is TGTGCCAGCAGGCGTACACCGGGACAGGGGGCCGGCTACACCTTC.

This chain links TRBV3-1 (or the pseudogene TRBV3-2) with TRBJ2-3; D unresolved. This CDR3 comprises 17 residues. Germline V lookup: CDR1 LGHDT, CDR2 YNNKEL (reference sequence). Trimming left V 5 bases short and J 2 bases short, with 20 bases between. The CDR3 sequence is CASSSMAHPYNTDTQYF. CDR3 bases: TGTGCCAGCAGCTCAATGGCACACCCCTATAACACAGATACGCAGTATTTT.

CDR3 protein: CASSPLRKGQGSTDTQYF. In DNA form, the CDR3 reads TGCGCCAGCAGCCCCCTACGGAAGGGGCAGGGAAGCACAGATACGCAGTATTTT. The chain carries TRBV5-1 and TRBJ2-3; D might be TRBD1 (5 bases). Germline lookup yields CDR1 SGHRS and CDR2 YFSETQ. The CDR3 covers 18 residues. V was clipped by 4 bases and J by 0 bases, with 21 bases between them. The full variable domain, rest sourced from reference TRBV5-1 and TRBJ2-3, is KAGVTQTPRYLIKTRGQQVTLSCSPISGHRSVSWYQQTPGQGLQFLFEYFSETQRNKGNFPGRFSGRQFSNSRSEMNVSTLELGDSALYLCASSPLRKGQGSTDTQYFGPGTRLTVL.

The chain combines TRBV4-3 with TRBJ2-7; D not certain. Germline values: CDR1 LGHNA, CDR2 YSLEER. Trimming cost V 4 bases and J 6 bases, with 16 bases left between them. This CDR3 has 14 residues. The CDR3 DNA reads TGCGCCAGCAGCCCCCTTCGAGATGTGGGCGAGCAGTACGTC. This sequence encodes CASSPLRDVGEQYV.

The chain links TRBV7-9 to TRBJ2-3; 9 positions match TRBD2. Trimming removed 1 base from V and 5 bases from J; junction bases left unmatched: 4. CDR1 is SEHNR, CDR2 FQNEAQ, per germline (reference sequence). The CDR3 length is 15 residues. This CDR3 is CASSLGGGAGDTQYF. In DNA form, the CDR3 reads TGTGCCAGCAGCTTAGGCGGGGGGGCCGGAGATACGCAGTATTTT.

This sequence joins TRBV5-1 and TRBJ2-3, with D unresolved. CDR1 SGHRS and CDR2 YFSETQ come from the germline V gene. Trimming shortened V by 0 bases and J by 4 bases, and 9 bases separated the two germline ends. The CDR3 runs to 14 residues. In nucleotides, the CDR3 is TGCGCCAGCAGCTTGGAGGCTGCCCCAGATACGCAGTATTTT. It is translated as CASSLEAAPDTQYF.

The chain joins TRBV11-2 to TRBJ2-4; perhaps D is TRBD1 or TRBD2 (5 bases each). CDR1 is SGHAT and CDR2 is FQNNGV in the germline V gene. V was pared by 5 bases and J by 6 bases, with 17 bases between. The CDR3 contains 15 residues. The CDR3 is CASSAPGTERNIQYF. The DNA of the CDR3 is TGTGCCAGCAGCGCCCCGGGGACGGAGAGAAACATTCAGTACTTC.

This chain uses TRBV11-2 with TRBJ2-1; D remains ambiguous. The V gene lost 1 base and the J gene lost 3 bases, with 4 bases spanning the gap. The CDR3 sequence is 13 residues long. The germline V gene has CDR1 SGHAT and CDR2 FQNNGV. The CDR3 reads CASSLGSYNEQFF. CDR3 DNA: TGTGCCAGCAGCTTAGGTAGCTACAATGAGCAGTTCTTC.

The rearrangement links TRBV4-1 to TRBJ2-2, with D unresolved. This CDR3 contains 15 residues. The germline V gene has CDR1 MGHRA and CDR2 YSYEKL. The V end lost 2 bases, the J end lost 3 bases, and 10 bases lay between the germline ends. The DNA of the CDR3 is TGCGCCAGCAGCCAATCAAACGGAGACACCGGGGAGCTGTTTTTT. This codes for CASSQSNGDTGELFF.

The table lists this clone with a count of one. The V gene is TRBV29-1, the J gene TRBJ1-1; possibly TRBD1 for D (6 bases). This CDR3 region has 13 residues. Between the trimmed V and J ends, which lost 5 bases and 7 bases, there was a span of 17 bases. Germline assignment: CDR1 SQVTM and CDR2 ANQGSEA. CDR3 residues: CSVKILLGGEAFF. The CDR3 DNA sequence: TGCAGCGTTAAAATCCTGTTAGGGGGTGAAGCTTTCTTT.

The chain has TRBV10-1 and TRBJ2-3; D may match TRBD1 or TRBD2 (5 bases each). The ends were cut back, 1 base at V and 12 bases at J, with 11 bases in the middle. CDR3 length: 12 amino acids. The V gene's germline CDR1 is WNHNN and CDR2 SYGVQD (reference sequence). The CDR3 reads CASSELPGRQYF. CDR3 in DNA: TGCGCCAGCAGTGAGTTACCGGGACGACAGTATTTT.

The chain uses TRBV5-6 and TRBJ2-5; D possibly matches TRBD1 or TRBD2 (6 bases each). The V and J ends lost 2 bases and 2 bases respectively, with 10 bases between them. The CDR3 has 14 amino acids. Germline CDR1 and CDR2: SGHDT and YYEEEE. The CDR3 region has the DNA TGTGCCAGCAGCTTCGGGGGCTGGCAAGAGACCCAGTACTTC. Its protein product is CASSFGGWQETQYF.

J is TRBJ2-5 and V is TRBV5-1; 9 nucleotides agree with TRBD2. The CDR3 has 13 residues. Germline V gives CDR1 SGHRS, CDR2 YFSETQ. J lost 2 bases, V lost 6 bases, and 2 bases had no gene match. The CDR3 is CASTLAGQETQYF. The CDR3 coding sequence is TGCGCCAGCACTCTAGCGGGGCAAGAGACCCAGTACTTC.

V usage is TRBV7-8 and J usage is TRBJ1-2, with D possibly TRBD1 on 6 matching bases. This CDR3 region has 13 residues. From germline, CDR1 is SGHVS and CDR2 FQNEAQ. V lost 5 bases to trimming and J lost 5 bases, with 12 bases between them. The CDR3 is CASSLGGVYGYTF. Written as DNA, the CDR3 is TGTGCCAGCAGCCTCGGGGGCGTGTATGGCTACACCTTC.

V is TRBV28 and J is TRBJ1-2; D is uncertain. CDR1 and CDR2 (germline): MDHEN, SYDVKM. The V end lost 6 bases, the J end lost 4 bases, and 6 bases lay between the germline ends. The CDR3 is made up of 11 amino acids. The CDR3 protein is CASRSGYGYTF. CDR3 bases: TGTGCCAGCAGATCCGGCTATGGCTACACCTTC.

The chain carries TRBV29-1 and TRBJ2-1; D not certain. This CDR3 has 11 amino acids. Germline V gene lookup returns CDR1 SQVTM and CDR2 ANQGSEA. The germline V and J ends were trimmed by 4 bases and 4 bases, with 5 bases remaining between them. The CDR3 coding sequence is TGCAGCGTTGCCAGTTACAATGAGCAGTTCTTC. Its translation is CSVASYNEQFF.

In this sample, this clone turned up once. The chain couples TRBV6-1 to TRBJ2-6; D is unresolved. V shed 2 bases and J shed 1 base, with 12 bases lying between them. The CDR3 is 17 amino acids. Germline V lookup: CDR1 MNHNS, CDR2 SASEGT. The CDR3 coding sequence is TGTGCCAGCAGTGAATGGGTCATTCTTTCTGGGGCCAACGTCCTGACTTTC. Its protein is CASSEWVILSGANVLTF.

The CDR3 loop reads CASSLVQGGDYGYTF. The CDR3 DNA follows: TGTGCCAGCAGCTTAGTACAGGGAGGTGACTATGGCTACACCTTC. The rearrangement links TRBV7-2 to TRBJ1-2; D is perhaps TRBD1 (6 bases). The CDR3 consists of 15 residues. The germline V gene has CDR1 SGHTA and CDR2 FQGNSA. V was shortened by 1 base and J by 3 bases, with 12 bases between the two germline ends.

This clone showed up just a few times. The chain joins TRBV30 to TRBJ1-4; D not resolved. V was shortened by 2 bases and J by 7 bases, with 8 bases between the two germline ends. The CDR3 is 12 amino acids. CDR1 and CDR2 (germline): GTSNPN, SVGIG (reference sequence). For the CDR3, the DNA is TGTGCCTGGAGTTTTGCAAGTGAAAAACTGTTTTTT. This sequence encodes CAWSFASEKLFF.

The chain carries TRBV7-2 and TRBJ1-1; D not resolved. This CDR3 region has 13 residues. The V and J ends lost 1 base and 3 bases respectively, with 6 bases between them. Germline CDR1 reads SGHTA; CDR2 reads FQGNSA. CDR3 protein: CASSLERDTEAFF. CDR3 in DNA: TGTGCCAGCAGCTTAGAGCGGGACACTGAAGCTTTCTTT.

CDR3 bases: TGTGCCAGCAGCCGGCCGGGACAGGACGGAGACTCACCCCTCCACTTT. This codes for CASSRPGQDGDSPLHF. The chain recombines TRBV13 with TRBJ1-6; TRBD1 aligns across 8 bases. The CDR3 is 16 amino acids. Germline V lookup: CDR1 PRHDT, CDR2 FYEKMQ (reference sequence). After removal of 5 bases from V and 10 bases from J, the junction contained 13 bases not matched to a gene. The entire variable domain, with the rest obtained from reference TRBV13 and TRBJ1-6, is as follows: AAGVIQSPRHLIKEKRETATLKCYPIPRHDTVYWYQQGPGQDPQFLISFYEKMQSDKGSIPDRFSAQQFSDYHSELNMSSLELGDSALYFCASSRPGQDGDSPLHFGNGTRLTVT.

V and J are TRBV7-2 and TRBJ1-6; no definite D call. Germline-derived CDR1 and CDR2 are SGHTA and FQGNSA. This CDR3 has 14 residues. With 0 bases removed from V and 9 bases from J, the gap between germline ends came to 9 bases. The CDR3 reads CASSLAPPTSPLHF. The CDR3 coding sequence is TGTGCCAGCAGCTTAGCCCCCCCGACTTCACCCCTCCACTTT.

CDR3: CASSFARQNTIYF. In nucleotides, the CDR3 is TGTGCCAGCAGTTTCGCCAGACAAAACACCATATATTTT. The chain carries TRBV12-3 or TRBV12-4 and TRBJ1-3; D not resolved. This CDR3 region has 13 residues. V was cut by 3 bases and J by 6 bases, with 9 bases left in between.

This CDR3 is CASSLTVGYEQYV. In DNA, the CDR3 is TGTGCCAGCAGTCTCACTGTGGGGTACGAGCAGTACGTC. The gene calls are TRBV6-2 or TRBV6-3 and TRBJ2-7; D ambiguous. CDR1 is MNHEY and CDR2 is SVGEGT in the germline V gene. This CDR3 is built from 13 residues. Trimming cost V 5 bases and J 4 bases, with 12 bases left between them.

The chain uses TRBV4-3 and TRBJ1-4, with 9 bases identical to TRBD1. V was pared by 3 bases and J by 7 bases, with 9 bases of the junction left unmatched. The germline V gene encodes CDR1 LGHNA and CDR2 YSLEER. CDR3 length: 16 residues. The CDR3 protein is CASSQLPQGAFEKLFF. CDR3 nucleotide sequence: TGCGCCAGCAGCCAGCTACCACAGGGGGCGTTTGAAAAACTGTTTTTT.

The chain joins TRBV5-1 to TRBJ1-1; D uncertain. The CDR3 sequence is 14 residues long. CDR1 SGHRS and CDR2 YFSETQ come from the germline V gene. Deletions cut 1 base from V and 1 base from J, with 8 bases between. CDR3 in DNA: TGCGCCAGCAGCTTGAGTTTCGGGAACACTGAAGCTTTCTTT. It specifies CASSLSFGNTEAFF.

V and J are TRBV2 and TRBJ1-5; a weak D match, TRBD1 (5 bases). The ends were cut back, 1 base at V and 4 bases at J, with 11 bases in the middle. Germline V gives CDR1 SNHLY, CDR2 FYNNEI. This CDR3 has 15 amino acids. The CDR3 protein is CASSEVLRGNQPQHF. Here the CDR3 DNA reads TGTGCCAGCAGTGAAGTATTACGGGGGAATCAGCCCCAGCATTTT.

The chain employs TRBV7-2 and TRBJ1-2; the D is unclear. Germline V gene lookup returns CDR1 SGHTA and CDR2 FQGNSA. The length of the CDR3 is 13 residues. Trimming removed 3 bases at V and 4 bases at J, with 9 bases between. Here the CDR3 reads CASSLSPLYGYTF. CDR3 bases: TGTGCCAGCAGCTTGTCCCCCCTCTATGGCTACACCTTC.

The gene calls are TRBV30 and TRBJ2-5; the D gene could be TRBD1 or TRBD2 (5 bases each). The CDR3 contains 16 residues. V gave up 3 bases and J gave up 4 bases, with 21 bases separating them. The germline gives CDR1 GTSNPN, CDR2 SVGIG (reference sequence). The DNA of the CDR3 is TGTGCCTGGAGCCTCCGTGACAGACCACGGGGAGAGACCCAGTACTTC. This sequence encodes CAWSLRDRPRGETQYF.